The sequence of this T cell receptor (beta chain) was determined in a study of cytomegalovirus exposure and HLA in healthy donors. In its sample, this clone was seen a few times. Its antigen is currently unknown. PCR employed 60 Vbeta and 13 Jbeta primers. Profiling relied on immunoSEQ multiplex PCR, and the TCRdb table lists in-frame clones only, not all of them. The sample yields roughly 70,000 clones, 70% to 80% seen once. Whole-study findings and limits: In vitro checks showed that a few CMV-associated chains really do target CMV antigens. A later analysis found common viral pathogens apparently linked to several of the most significant clusters. TRBV6-2, TRBV6-3 and some other V segments were unresolvable in 87-base-pair reads.

The V gene end was trimmed by 4 bases and the J gene end by 4 bases; junction bases not matched to a gene: 12. CDR1 is MNHNS and CDR2 is SASEGT in the germline V gene. This CDR3 region has 17 residues. The receptor was derived from a man aged 45-65 years in good health and CMV-seronegative. The sample comprised PBMCs. The genes are TRBV6-1 and TRBJ1-1, with 10 bases lining up with TRBD1. This CDR3 is CASSGPGTGADRTEAFF. The CDR3 DNA sequence: TGTGCCAGCAGTGGACCCGGGACAGGGGCGGATCGCACTGAAGCTTTCTTT.